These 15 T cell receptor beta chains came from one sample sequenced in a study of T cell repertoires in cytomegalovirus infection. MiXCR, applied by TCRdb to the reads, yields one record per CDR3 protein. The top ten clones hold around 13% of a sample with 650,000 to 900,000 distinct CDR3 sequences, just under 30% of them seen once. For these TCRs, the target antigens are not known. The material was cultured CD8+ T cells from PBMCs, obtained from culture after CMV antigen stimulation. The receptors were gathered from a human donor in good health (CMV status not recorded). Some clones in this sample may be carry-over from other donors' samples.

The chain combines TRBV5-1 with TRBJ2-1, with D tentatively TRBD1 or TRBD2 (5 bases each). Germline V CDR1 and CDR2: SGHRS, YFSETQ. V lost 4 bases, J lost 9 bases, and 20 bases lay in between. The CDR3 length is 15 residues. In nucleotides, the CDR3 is TGCGCCAGCAGCCCGGGACCTGAGCCTTATGTTGAGCAGTTCTTC. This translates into CASSPGPEPYVEQFF.

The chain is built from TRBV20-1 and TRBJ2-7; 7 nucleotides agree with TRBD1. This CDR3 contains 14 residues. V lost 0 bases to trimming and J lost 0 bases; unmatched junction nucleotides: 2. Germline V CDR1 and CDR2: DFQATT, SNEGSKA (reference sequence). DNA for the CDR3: TGCAGTGCTAGAGAAGGGACAGACTCCTACGAGCAGTACTTC. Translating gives CSAREGTDSYEQYF.

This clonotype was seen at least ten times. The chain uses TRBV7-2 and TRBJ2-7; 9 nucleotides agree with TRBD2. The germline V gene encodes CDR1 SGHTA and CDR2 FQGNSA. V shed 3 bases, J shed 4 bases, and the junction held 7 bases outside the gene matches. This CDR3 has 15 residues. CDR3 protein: CASSLFASGAYEQYV. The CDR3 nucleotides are TGTGCCAGCAGCTTGTTTGCTAGCGGGGCTTACGAGCAGTACGTC.

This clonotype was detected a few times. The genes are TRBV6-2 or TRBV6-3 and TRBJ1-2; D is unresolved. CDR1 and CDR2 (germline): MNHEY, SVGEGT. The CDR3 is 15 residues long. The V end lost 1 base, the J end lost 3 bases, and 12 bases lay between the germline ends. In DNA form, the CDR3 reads TGTGCCAGCAGTTACTTCGGCAGATTGGACTATGGCTACACCTTC. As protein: CASSYFGRLDYGYTF.

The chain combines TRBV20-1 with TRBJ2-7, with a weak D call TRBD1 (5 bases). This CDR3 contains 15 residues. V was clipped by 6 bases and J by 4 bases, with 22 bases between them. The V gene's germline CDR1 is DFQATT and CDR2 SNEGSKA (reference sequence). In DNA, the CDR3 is TGCAGTGCGAGTCCCCCTCCGGGCAGGGTGTACGAGCAGTACTTC. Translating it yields CSASPPPGRVYEQYF.

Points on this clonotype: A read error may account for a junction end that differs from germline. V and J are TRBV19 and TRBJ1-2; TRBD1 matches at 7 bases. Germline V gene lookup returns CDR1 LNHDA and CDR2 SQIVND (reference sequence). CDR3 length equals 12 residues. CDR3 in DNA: TGTGCCAGTAGGACAGGGCTTAATGGCTATACCTTC. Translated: CASRTGLNGYTF.

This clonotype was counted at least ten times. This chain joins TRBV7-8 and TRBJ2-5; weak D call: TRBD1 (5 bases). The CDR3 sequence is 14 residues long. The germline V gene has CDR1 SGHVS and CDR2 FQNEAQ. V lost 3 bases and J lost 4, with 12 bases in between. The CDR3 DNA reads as TGTGCCAGCAGCTTGGGATTAAGGGGAGAGACCCAGTACTTC. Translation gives CASSLGLRGETQYF.

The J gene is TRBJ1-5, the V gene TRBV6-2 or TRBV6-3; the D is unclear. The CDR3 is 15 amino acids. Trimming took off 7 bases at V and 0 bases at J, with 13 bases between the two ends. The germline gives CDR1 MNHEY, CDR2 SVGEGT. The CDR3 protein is CASKITGYSNQPQHF. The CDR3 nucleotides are TGTGCCAGCAAAATCACGGGGTATAGCAATCAGCCCCAGCATTTT.

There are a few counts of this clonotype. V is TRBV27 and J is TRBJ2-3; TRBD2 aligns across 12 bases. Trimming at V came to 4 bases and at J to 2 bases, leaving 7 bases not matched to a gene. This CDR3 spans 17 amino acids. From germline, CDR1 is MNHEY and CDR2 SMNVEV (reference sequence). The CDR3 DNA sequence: TGTGCCAGCAGTTCCCTAACTAGCGGGGGGCCCACAGATACGCAGTATTTT. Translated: CASSSLTSGGPTDTQYF.

As DNA, the CDR3 is TGCGCCAGCAGGGGGACAGGGGACCCAGATACGCAGTATTTT. It translates to CASRGTGDPDTQYF. The genes are TRBV5-1 and TRBJ2-3; 10 nucleotides align to TRBD1. There are 14 residues in the CDR3. With V trimmed by 5 bases and J by 4 bases, 4 bases remained unmatched. Germline V CDR1 and CDR2: SGHRS, YFSETQ.

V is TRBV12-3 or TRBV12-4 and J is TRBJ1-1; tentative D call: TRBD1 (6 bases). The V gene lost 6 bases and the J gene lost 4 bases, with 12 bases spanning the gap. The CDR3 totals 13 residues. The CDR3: CASRDSVGTEAFF. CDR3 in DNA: TGTGCCAGCAGGGACAGCGTGGGCACTGAAGCTTTCTTT.

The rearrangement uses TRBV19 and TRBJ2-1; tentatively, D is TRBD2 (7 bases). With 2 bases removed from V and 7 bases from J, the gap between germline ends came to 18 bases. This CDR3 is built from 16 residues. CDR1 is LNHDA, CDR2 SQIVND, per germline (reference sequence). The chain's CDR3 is CASSILRGGGPNEQFF. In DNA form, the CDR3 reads TGTGCCAGTAGTATATTAAGGGGGGGGGGGCCAAATGAGCAGTTCTTC.

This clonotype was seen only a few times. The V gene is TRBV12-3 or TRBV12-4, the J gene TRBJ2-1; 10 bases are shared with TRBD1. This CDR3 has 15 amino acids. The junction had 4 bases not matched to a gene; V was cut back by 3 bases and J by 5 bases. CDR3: CASSFRDRGDNEQFF. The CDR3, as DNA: TGTGCCAGCAGTTTTCGGGACAGGGGAGACAATGAGCAGTTCTTC.

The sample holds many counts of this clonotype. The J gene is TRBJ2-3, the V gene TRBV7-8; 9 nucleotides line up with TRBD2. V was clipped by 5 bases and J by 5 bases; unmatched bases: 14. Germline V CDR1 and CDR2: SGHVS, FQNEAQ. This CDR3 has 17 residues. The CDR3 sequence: CASSGSLVAGGQDTQYF. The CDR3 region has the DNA TGTGCCAGCAGCGGAAGTTTGGTTGCGGGGGGGCAAGATACGCAGTATTTT.

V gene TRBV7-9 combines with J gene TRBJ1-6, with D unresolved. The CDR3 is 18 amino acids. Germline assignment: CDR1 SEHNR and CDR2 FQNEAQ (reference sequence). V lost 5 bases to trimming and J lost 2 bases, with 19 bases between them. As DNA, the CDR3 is TGTGCCAGCAGCCCTTCCGAGGCAGGCGATACCTATAATTCACCCCTCCACTTT. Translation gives CASSPSEAGDTYNSPLHF.